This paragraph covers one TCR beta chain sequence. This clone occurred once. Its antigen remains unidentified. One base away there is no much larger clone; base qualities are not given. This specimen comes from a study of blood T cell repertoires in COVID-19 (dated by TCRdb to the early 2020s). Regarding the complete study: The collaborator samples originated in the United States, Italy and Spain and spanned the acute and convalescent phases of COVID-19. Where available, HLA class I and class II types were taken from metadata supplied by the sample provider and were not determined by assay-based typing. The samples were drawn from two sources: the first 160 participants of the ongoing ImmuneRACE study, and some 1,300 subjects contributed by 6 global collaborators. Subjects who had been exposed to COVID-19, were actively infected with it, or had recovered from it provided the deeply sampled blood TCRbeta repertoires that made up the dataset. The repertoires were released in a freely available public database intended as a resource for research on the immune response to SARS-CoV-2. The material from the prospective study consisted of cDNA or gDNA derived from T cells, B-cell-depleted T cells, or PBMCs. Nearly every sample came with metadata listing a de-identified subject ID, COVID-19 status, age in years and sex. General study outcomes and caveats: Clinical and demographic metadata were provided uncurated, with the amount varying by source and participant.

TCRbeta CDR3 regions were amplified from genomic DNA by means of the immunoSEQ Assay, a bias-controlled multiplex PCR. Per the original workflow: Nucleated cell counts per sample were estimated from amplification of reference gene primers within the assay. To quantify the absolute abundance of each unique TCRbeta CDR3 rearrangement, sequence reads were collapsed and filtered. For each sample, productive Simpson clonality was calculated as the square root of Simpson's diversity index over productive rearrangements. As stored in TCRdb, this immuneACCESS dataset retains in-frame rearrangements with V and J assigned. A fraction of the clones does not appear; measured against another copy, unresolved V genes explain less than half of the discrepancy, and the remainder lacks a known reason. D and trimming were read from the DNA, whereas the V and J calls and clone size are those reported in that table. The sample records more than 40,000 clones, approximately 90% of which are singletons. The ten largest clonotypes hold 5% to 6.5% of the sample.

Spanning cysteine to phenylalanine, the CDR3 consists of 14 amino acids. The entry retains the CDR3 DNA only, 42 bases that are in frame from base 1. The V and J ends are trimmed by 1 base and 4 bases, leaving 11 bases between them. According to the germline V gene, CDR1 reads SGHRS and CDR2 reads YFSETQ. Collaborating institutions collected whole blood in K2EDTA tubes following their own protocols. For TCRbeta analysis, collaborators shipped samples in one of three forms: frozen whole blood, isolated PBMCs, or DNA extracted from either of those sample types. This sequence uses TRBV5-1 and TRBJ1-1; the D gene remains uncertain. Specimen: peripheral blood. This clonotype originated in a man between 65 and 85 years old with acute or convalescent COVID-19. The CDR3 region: CASSLYGPGTEAFF. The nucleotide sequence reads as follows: TGCGCCAGCAGCTTGTATGGTCCGGGCACTGAAGCTTTCTTT.